What follows is one T cell receptor (beta chain) and its context. The target antigen is unknown. Within the sample, other DNA sequences also encode this same CDR3. This entry belongs to a study of Ad26.COV2.S vaccination and SARS-CoV-2 variants. Background on the study: Donor got 5x10^10 or 1x10^11 viral particles of Ad26.COV2.S.

Generated by immunoSEQ multiplex PCR, the TCRdb table keeps only in-frame clones and is missing some. The sample yields around 450,000 clones, 70% to 90% seen once. General study results and limits: Vaccine recipients showed a spike-specific TCR breadth that was higher than in placebo recipients.

V was clipped by 0 bases and J by 6 bases; unmatched bases: 0. The CDR3 has 13 amino acids. Germline V gives CDR1 SGDLS, CDR2 YYNGEE. Treatment denoted: approximately 18 received Ad26.COV2.S at low or high dose, single or two shots; several received placebo; per-sample allocation not given. After the first vaccine or placebo injection, samples were drawn on day 63. Based in Boston, the donor was an adult of 18-55 years. Expressing Wuhan-strain SARS-CoV-2 spike, an Ad26 vector served as the vaccine. This sequence was found in a person aged 18-65 years who received the Ad26.COV2.S COVID-19 vaccine or a placebo. The starting material was peripheral blood, obtained in a trial of Ad26.COV2.S vaccine versus placebo. The chain links TRBV9 to TRBJ2-1, with TRBD2 identical over 7 bases. CDR3 coding DNA: TGTGCCAGCAGCGTAGGCGGGGGCAATGAGCAGTTCTTC. It is translated as CASSVGGGNEQFF.